The rows below give T cell receptor beta chains drawn from one sample of a study of T cell repertoires in ileal Crohn's disease. Here immunoSEQ multiplex PCR was the method, and the copy in TCRdb shows in-frame clones only, minus some. In the table there are about 13,000 clones, roughly 82% of which are singletons. The source material was ileal tissue. These receptors originate from an adult with Crohn's disease. CDR3s include the opening cysteine and the closing phenylalanine or tryptophan. A D gene is named only where the DNA matches it firmly. The size field is filled for only some rows; it gives once, few, many or a size class.

j_call v_call clone_size d_call cdr3_nt cdr3_aa
TRBJ2-1 TRBV6-5 NA TRBD2 TGTGCCAGCAGTTATGCGGCTAGCGGGAGTAGAAATGAGCAGTTCTTC CASSYAASGSRNEQFF
TRBJ2-7 TRBV27 NA NA TGTGCCAGCAGTTTTGCGGACTCCACCTACGAGCAGTACTTC CASSFADSTYEQYF
TRBJ2-2 TRBV12-5 NA NA TGTGCTAGTCGAGCGGCCACCGGGGAGCTGTTTTTT CASRAATGELFF
TRBJ1-1 TRBV18 NA NA TGTGCCAGCTCACCAGGGACAAGCCTCATGAACACTGAAGCTTTCTTT CASSPGTSLMNTEAFF
TRBJ1-1 TRBV7-8 few NA TGTGCCAGCAGCCCCTCGAACACTGAAGCTTTCTTT CASSPSNTEAFF
TRBJ1-5 TRBV6-6 once TRBD1 TGTGCCAGCAGTGATACAGGGGGCGTCAATCAGCCCCAGCATTTT CASSDTGGVNQPQHF
TRBJ2-2 TRBV6-6 NA NA TGTGCCACCAAAAAAAGGGACATGAACACCGGGGAGCTGTTTTTT CATKKRDMNTGELFF
TRBJ2-7 TRBV9 NA TRBD1 TGTGCCAGCAGCCCCGGGACAGGGCCCTACGAGCAGTACTTC CASSPGTGPYEQYF
TRBJ2-1 TRBV5-6 NA NA TGTGCCAGCAGCTTTAGGGCGGGTAATGAGCAGTTCTTC CASSFRAGNEQFF
TRBJ2-7 TRBV2 NA TRBD2 TGTGCCTCATCAAGACTAGCGGGAGGGGGCGAGCAGTACTTC CASSRLAGGGEQYF
TRBJ1-1 TRBV7-3 NA NA TGTGCCAGCAGCTTAATAGAACGGACTGAAGCTTTCTTT CASSLIERTEAFF
TRBJ1-5 TRBV27 NA NA TGTGCCAGCAGCTCAGATCGGGTCAATCGGCCCCAGCATTTT CASSSDRVNRPQHF
TRBJ1-3 TRBV6-5 NA NA TGTGCCAGCAGCCCCGTTGGCAGGGCTGGAAACACCATATATTTT CASSPVGRAGNTIYF
TRBJ2-2 TRBV19 few NA TGTGCCAGTAGTATAGATTGGCAAACCGGGGAGCTGTTTTTT CASSIDWQTGELFF
TRBJ2-3 TRBV5-1 NA TRBD2 TGCGCCAGCAGCTCTGCGGGAGCCCCAGATACGCAGTATTTT CASSSAGAPDTQYF
TRBJ1-5 TRBV7-2 NA TRBD1 TGTGCCAGCAGCGGAAGGGGGCGCCGCGGTAGCAATCAGCCCCAGCATTTT CASSGRGRRGSNQPQHF
TRBJ1-5 TRBV6-1 NA TRBD1 TGTGCCAGCAGTGAAATAGGGACAGGGGTCGGCATTCAGCCCCAGCATTTT CASSEIGTGVGIQPQHF
TRBJ1-4 TRBV19 NA NA TGTGCCAGTAGTAGAGGAGGAGGGCGTCAGGCAACTAATGAAAAACTGTTTTTT CASSRGGGRQATNEKLFF
TRBJ1-1 TRBV5-5 medium-sized NA TGTGCCAGTCGTACAGTAACAAGGACTGAAGCTTTCTTT CASRTVTRTEAFF
TRBJ2-2 TRBV6-5 NA TRBD1 TGTGCCAGCAGTGGGACAGGGAGCTTTACCGGGGAGCTGTTTTTT CASSGTGSFTGELFF
TRBJ2-5 TRBV6-5 NA NA TGTGCCAGCAGTTACTCGAAGTGGGTGGAGCAAGAGACCCAGTACTTC CASSYSKWVEQETQYF
TRBJ2-1 TRBV10-2 NA TRBD2 TGCGCCAGCAGTGAGTCAAGCGGGGGGCACAATGAGCAGTTCTTC CASSESSGGHNEQFF
TRBJ2-1 TRBV5-6 few TRBD2 TGTGCCAGCACCAGGACTAGCGGGAGGGCCTCAAATGAGCAGTTCTTC CASTRTSGRASNEQFF
TRBJ2-1 TRBV9 NA NA TGTGCCAGCAGCGAAACAGGGTCCTCCTACAATGAGCAGTTCTTC CASSETGSSYNEQFF
TRBJ1-1 TRBV6-6 NA NA TGTGCCAGCAGCGACCCCCATGAGGGCAACACTGAAGCTTTCTTT CASSDPHEGNTEAFF
TRBJ2-7 TRBV5-1 NA TRBD1 TGCGCCAGCAGTTTGACCCCCATAGGACAGGGAATATCCTACGAGCAGTACTTC CASSLTPIGQGISYEQYF
TRBJ1-3 TRBV11-2 NA NA TGTGCCAGCAGCTCTACCAATGCTGGAAACACCATATATTTT CASSSTNAGNTIYF
TRBJ1-1 TRBV7-9 NA NA TGTGCCAGCAGCCACACCGGGCCGGGAGGAATCACTGAAGCTTTCTTT CASSHTGPGGITEAFF
TRBJ1-1 TRBV6-1 few NA TGTGCCAGCAGTATCGGACTCAAGGGGAACACTGAAGCTTTCTTT CASSIGLKGNTEAFF
TRBJ2-2 TRBV2 few NA TGTGCCAGCAGTGAAAATATCGGGGAGCTGTTTTTT CASSENIGELFF
TRBJ2-5 TRBV5-1 NA NA TGCGCCAGCAGAGAGGAACAAGAGACCCAGTACTTC CASREEQETQYF
TRBJ1-2 TRBV6-5 NA NA TGTGCCAGCAGTCGGACAGCTAACTATGGCTACACCTTC CASSRTANYGYTF
TRBJ1-5 TRBV6-1 NA NA TGTGCCAGCAGTGCCGAAGGGGCTCCCAATCAGCCCCAGCATTTT CASSAEGAPNQPQHF
TRBJ2-5 TRBV30 NA NA TGTGCTACAACCCGAGGGGGCCAAGAGACCCAGTACTTC CATTRGGQETQYF
TRBJ1-3 TRBV6-5 NA TRBD1 TGTGCCAGCGCCCCGGGACAGGGATCGAACACCATATATTTT CASAPGQGSNTIYF
TRBJ1-2 TRBV1 NA NA TGCACCAGCAGCCCCCTCGAGGTAAATGAGGGGGCCCTGAGCTACACCTTC CTSSPLEVNEGALSYTF
TRBJ2-5 TRBV18 NA TRBD1 TGTGCCAGCTCACCTGAAGGGACAGGGGCGGCCCAGTACTTC CASSPEGTGAAQYF
TRBJ2-2 TRBV6-1 NA TRBD2 TGTGCCAGCAGTTCTAGCGGGAGATACACCGGGGAGCTGTTTTTT CASSSSGRYTGELFF
TRBJ1-2 TRBV5-1 NA NA TGCGCCAGCAGCTTGGATGGGACTGCCCCACTCCCCTATGGCTACACCTTC CASSLDGTAPLPYGYTF
TRBJ2-5 TRBV27 few TRBD1 TGTGCCAGCAGTCAACAGGGGGGATTAGAGACCCAGTACTTC CASSQQGGLETQYF
TRBJ1-5 TRBV25-1 NA NA TGTGCCAGCAGTGAATACGGGGGGAGTCAGCCCCAGCATTTT CASSEYGGSQPQHF
TRBJ1-6 TRBV18 NA NA TGTGCCAGCTCCCGCTCTGATACAGCCAGTTCACCCCTCCACTTT CASSRSDTASSPLHF
TRBJ2-3 TRBV7-3 NA NA TGTGCCAGCCTGAGGCTCTCCACAGATACGCAGTATTTT CASLRLSTDTQYF
TRBJ2-7 TRBV18 hyperexpanded TRBD1 TGTGCCAGCTCACCTGGGGGGACAGGGAGCTACGAGCAGTACTTC CASSPGGTGSYEQYF
TRBJ2-5 TRBV6-5 NA NA TGTGCCAGCAGTTATACAGGGTTGGGGGAGACCCAGTACTTC CASSYTGLGETQYF
TRBJ2-7 TRBV6-5 few NA TGTGCCAGCAGGGACGGGGTCTCATCCTACGAGCAGTACTTC CASRDGVSSYEQYF